This passage covers 14 T cell receptor beta chains from one sample sequenced in a study of Tregs in tolerant kidney transplant recipients. Generated by immunoSEQ multiplex PCR, the TCRdb table keeps only in-frame clones and is missing some. The sample shows about 83,000 clones, roughly 98% of them seen only once. Sequencing used CD4+ T cells from blood, obtained before the transplant. All receptors come from a human donor who received a combined kidney and bone marrow transplant.

The chain uses TRBV6-6 and TRBJ1-1, with TRBD1 as a possible D gene (6 bases). Trimming removed 7 bases from V and 3 bases from J, with 18 bases in between. This CDR3 contains 15 residues. The V gene's germline CDR1 is MNHNY and CDR2 SVGAGI (reference sequence). The CDR3 sequence is CASMGGGRDYTEAFF. CDR3 sequence (DNA): TGTGCCAGCATGGGAGGGGGACGAGATTACACTGAAGCTTTCTTT.

The chain joins TRBV9 to TRBJ2-1, with 9 bases that match TRBD2. The CDR3 is 15 residues long. The V gene end was trimmed by 7 bases and the J gene end by 0 bases; junction bases not matched to a gene: 5. From germline, CDR1 is SGDLS and CDR2 YYNGEE. CDR3 sequence: CASGAGGSSYNEQFF. CDR3 bases: TGTGCCAGCGGTGCGGGAGGGAGCTCCTACAATGAGCAGTTCTTC.

V gene TRBV4-1 combines with J gene TRBJ1-2; the D is unclear. Trimming pared 5 bases from V and 4 bases from J, leaving 14 bases between. The CDR3 runs 14 residues. CDR1 is MGHRA, CDR2 YSYEKL, per germline. The chain's CDR3 is CASSVSRNPYGYTF. DNA for the CDR3: TGCGCCAGCAGCGTATCGAGAAATCCCTATGGCTACACCTTC.

This clone was detected once. V gene TRBV5-1 combines with J gene TRBJ2-7, with 9 positions matching TRBD1. Germline V lookup: CDR1 SGHRS, CDR2 YFSETQ. The junction had 8 bases not matched to a gene; V was cut back by 4 bases and J by 3 bases. The CDR3 runs 15 residues. Written as DNA, the CDR3 is TGCGCCAGCAGCCCGGACAGGGGCGGGTACTACGAGCAGTACTTC. Translation gives CASSPDRGGYYEQYF.

The chain joins TRBV19 to TRBJ2-7, with 7 bases lining up with TRBD2. This CDR3 has 14 amino acids. CDR1 is LNHDA and CDR2 is SQIVND in the germline V gene (reference sequence). Trimming took 4 bases from V and 1 from J; bases not matched to a gene: 4. CDR3 protein: CASSTSGESYEQYF. The CDR3, as DNA: TGTGCCAGTAGTACTAGCGGAGAATCCTACGAGCAGTACTTC.

The chain uses TRBV7-2 and TRBJ1-2; D remains ambiguous. Trimming removed 5 bases from V and 0 bases from J, with 10 bases in between. This CDR3 has 14 residues. Germline V CDR1 and CDR2: SGHTA, FQGNSA. DNA of the CDR3: TGTGCCAGCAGCCTGACGAGGTCTAACTATGGCTACACCTTC. It yields the protein CASSLTRSNYGYTF.

This chain uses TRBV13 with TRBJ1-5; TRBD1 might be the D (5 bases). The ends were cut back, 3 bases at V and 8 bases at J, with 14 bases in the middle. Per the germline V gene, CDR1 is PRHDT and CDR2 is FYEKMQ (reference sequence). The length of the CDR3 is 14 residues. The CDR3 DNA reads TGTGCCAGCAGCTTGGGTCGGGGGTGGAAGCCCCAGCATTTT. It codes for CASSLGRGWKPQHF. The variable domain in full, with the rest retrieved from reference TRBV13 and TRBJ1-5, is AAGVIQSPRHLIKEKRETATLKCYPIPRHDTVYWYQQGPGQDPQFLISFYEKMQSDKGSIPDRFSAQQFSDYHSELNMSSLELGDSALYFCASSLGRGWKPQHFGDGTRLSIL.

The chain uses TRBV19 and TRBJ2-5, with D possibly being TRBD1 (5 bases). V lost 9 bases and J 2 bases, leaving 19 bases between the germline ends. Germline V gene lookup returns CDR1 LNHDA and CDR2 SQIVND (reference sequence). CDR3 length equals 15 residues. CDR3 DNA: TGTGCCAGCAGGGTGGCAGAGTGGAGTCAAGAGACCCAGTACTTC. This gives the protein CASRVAEWSQETQYF.

V gene TRBV5-5 combines with J gene TRBJ1-6; D unresolved. The CDR3 is 16 residues long. Germline V gives CDR1 SGHKS, CDR2 YYEKEE (reference sequence). Deletions cut 3 bases from V and 4 bases from J, with 14 bases between. As DNA, the CDR3 is TGTGCCAGCAGCTCGGAGGCGGGCGCTTATAATTCACCCCTCCACTTT. It specifies CASSSEAGAYNSPLHF.

The chain has TRBV2 and TRBJ2-3; TRBD2 matches 14 bases. The ends lost 6 bases at V and 2 bases at J; junction bases unmatched: 7. There are 17 residues in the CDR3. The germline gives CDR1 SNHLY, CDR2 FYNNEI. This CDR3 is CASRGVGLAGDTDTQYF. The CDR3 bases are TGTGCCAGCAGAGGCGTGGGACTAGCGGGAGACACAGATACGCAGTATTTT. The whole variable domain, filled in from reference TRBV2 and TRBJ2-3, reads EPEVTQTPSHQVTQMGQEVILRCVPISNHLYFYWYRQILGQKVEFLVSFYNNEISEKSEIFDDQFSVERPDGSNFTLKIRSTKLEDSAMYFCASRGVGLAGDTDTQYFGPGTRLTVL.

The V gene is TRBV7-9, the J gene TRBJ2-2; 7 nucleotides match TRBD2. V lost 6 bases to trimming and J lost 7 bases; unmatched junction nucleotides: 8. The CDR3 runs 14 residues. Germline V gene data show CDR1 as SEHNR and CDR2 as FQNEAQ (reference sequence). CDR3 sequence (DNA): TGTGCCAGCAGTTCCGGCCCTAGCGGCGGGGAGCTGTTTTTT. Translating it yields CASSSGPSGGELFF.

The chain combines TRBV4-3 with TRBJ1-1; D is uncertain. Trimming took off 1 base at V and 3 bases at J, with 18 bases between the two ends. This CDR3 is 17 amino acids long. The germline V gene has CDR1 LGHNA and CDR2 YSLEER. CDR3 in amino acids: CASSQAPSVQVDTEAFF. The CDR3 region has the DNA TGCGCCAGCAGCCAAGCCCCCTCCGTTCAGGTGGACACTGAAGCTTTCTTT.

The rearrangement links TRBV7-2 to TRBJ1-2; TRBD1 is a possible D gene (6 bases). Looked up from germline, CDR1 is SGHTA and CDR2 is FQGNSA. The CDR3 contains 15 residues. Trimming left V 4 bases short and J 6 bases short, with 18 bases between. CDR3 residues: CASSYLRTVNDGYTF. Here the CDR3 DNA reads TGTGCCAGCAGCTACCTCAGGACAGTGAACGATGGCTACACCTTC. Variable domain in full (rest from reference TRBV7-2 and TRBJ1-2): GAGVSQSPSNKVTEKGKDVELRCDPISGHTALYWYRQSLGQGLEFLIYFQGNSAPDKSGLPSDRFSAERTGGSVSTLTIQRTQQEDSAVYLCASSYLRTVNDGYTFGSGTRLTVV.

The chain links TRBV5-5 to TRBJ2-1, with 7 positions matching TRBD2. This CDR3 contains 17 residues. Germline V CDR1 and CDR2: SGHKS, YYEKEE (reference sequence). Germline trimming cut 0 bases from V and 2 bases from J; bases unmatched to any gene: 8. The CDR3 loop is CASSLEGAGVPYNEQFF. The CDR3 DNA reads as TGTGCCAGCAGCTTGGAAGGGGCGGGGGTACCCTACAATGAGCAGTTCTTC. The full variable domain, in which reference TRBV5-5 and TRBJ2-1 provide the parts outside the CDR3, is DAGVTQSPTHLIKTRGQQVTLRCSPISGHKSVSWYQQVLGQGPQFIFQYYEKEERGRGNFPDRFSARQFPNYSSELNVNALLLGDSALYLCASSLEGAGVPYNEQFFGPGTRLTVL.